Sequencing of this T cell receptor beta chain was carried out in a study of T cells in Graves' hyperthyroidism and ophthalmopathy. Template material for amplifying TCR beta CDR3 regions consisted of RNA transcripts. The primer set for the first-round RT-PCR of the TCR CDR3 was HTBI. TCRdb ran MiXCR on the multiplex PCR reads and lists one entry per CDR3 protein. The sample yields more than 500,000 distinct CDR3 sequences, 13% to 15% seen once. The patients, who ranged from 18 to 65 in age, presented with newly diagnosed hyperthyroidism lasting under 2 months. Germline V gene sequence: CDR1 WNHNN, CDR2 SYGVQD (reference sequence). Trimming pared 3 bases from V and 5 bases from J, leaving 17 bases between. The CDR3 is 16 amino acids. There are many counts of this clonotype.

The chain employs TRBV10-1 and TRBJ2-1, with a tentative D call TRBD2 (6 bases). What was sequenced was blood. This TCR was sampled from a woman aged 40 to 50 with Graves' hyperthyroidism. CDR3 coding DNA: TGCGCCAGCAGTGAATCAGGCGGCGGGAACGACAATGAGCAGTTCTTC. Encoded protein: CASSESGGGNDNEQFF.